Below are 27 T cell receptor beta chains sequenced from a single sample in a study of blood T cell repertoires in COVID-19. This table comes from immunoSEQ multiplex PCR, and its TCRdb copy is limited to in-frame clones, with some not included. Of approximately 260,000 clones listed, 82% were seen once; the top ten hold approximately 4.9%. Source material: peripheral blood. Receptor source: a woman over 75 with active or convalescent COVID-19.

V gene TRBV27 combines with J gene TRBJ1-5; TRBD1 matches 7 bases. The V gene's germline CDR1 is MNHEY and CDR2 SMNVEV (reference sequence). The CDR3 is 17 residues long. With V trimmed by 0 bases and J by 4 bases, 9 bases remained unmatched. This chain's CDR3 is CASSLSLRGNGNQPQHF. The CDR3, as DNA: TGTGCCAGCAGTTTATCACTCAGGGGGAACGGGAATCAGCCCCAGCATTTT.

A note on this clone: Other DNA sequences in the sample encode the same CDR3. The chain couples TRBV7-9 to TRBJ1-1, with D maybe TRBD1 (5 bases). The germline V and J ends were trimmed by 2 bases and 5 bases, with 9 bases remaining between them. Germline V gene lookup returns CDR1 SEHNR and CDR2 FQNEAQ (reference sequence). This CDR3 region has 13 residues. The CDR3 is CASSLFGGTEAFF. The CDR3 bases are TGTGCCAGCAGCTTATTTGGGGGGACTGAAGCTTTCTTT.

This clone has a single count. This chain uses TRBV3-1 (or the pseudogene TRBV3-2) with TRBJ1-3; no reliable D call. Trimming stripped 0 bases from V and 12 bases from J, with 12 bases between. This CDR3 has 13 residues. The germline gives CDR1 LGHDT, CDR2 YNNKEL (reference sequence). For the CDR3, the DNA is TGTGCCAGCAGCCAAGATGCGACTCGTCACATATATTTT. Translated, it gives CASSQDATRHIYF.

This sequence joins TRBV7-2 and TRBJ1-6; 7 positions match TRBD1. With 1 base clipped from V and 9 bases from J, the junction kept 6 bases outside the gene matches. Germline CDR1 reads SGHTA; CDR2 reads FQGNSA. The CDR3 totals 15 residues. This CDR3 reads CASSLEGGAGSPLHF. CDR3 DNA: TGTGCCAGCAGCTTAGAAGGGGGCGCAGGTTCACCCCTCCACTTT.

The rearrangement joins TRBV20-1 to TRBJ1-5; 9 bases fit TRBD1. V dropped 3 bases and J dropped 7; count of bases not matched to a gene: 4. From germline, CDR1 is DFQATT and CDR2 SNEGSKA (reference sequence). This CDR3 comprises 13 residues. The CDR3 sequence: CSASTGGSQPQHF. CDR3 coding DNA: TGCAGTGCTAGTACAGGGGGCTCGCAGCCCCAGCATTTT.

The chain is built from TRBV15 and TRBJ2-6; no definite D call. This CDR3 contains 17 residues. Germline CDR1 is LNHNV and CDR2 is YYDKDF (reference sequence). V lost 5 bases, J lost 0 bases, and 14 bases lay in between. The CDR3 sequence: CATSGQRGFSGANVLTF. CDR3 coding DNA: TGTGCCACCAGCGGCCAAAGAGGCTTCTCTGGGGCCAACGTCCTGACTTTC. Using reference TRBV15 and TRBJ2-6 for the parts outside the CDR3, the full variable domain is DAMVIQNPRYQVTQFGKPVTLSCSQTLNHNVMYWYQQKSSQAPKLLFHYYDKDFNNEADTPDNFQSRRPNTSFCFLDIRSPGLGDTAMYLCATSGQRGFSGANVLTFGAGSRLTVL.

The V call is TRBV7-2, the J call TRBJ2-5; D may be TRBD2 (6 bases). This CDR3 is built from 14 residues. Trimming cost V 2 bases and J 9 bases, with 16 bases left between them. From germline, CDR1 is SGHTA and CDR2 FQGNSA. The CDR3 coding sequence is TGTGCCAGCAGCTTAATATCCCCCCCGGGGGCCCAGTACTTC. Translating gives CASSLISPPGAQYF.

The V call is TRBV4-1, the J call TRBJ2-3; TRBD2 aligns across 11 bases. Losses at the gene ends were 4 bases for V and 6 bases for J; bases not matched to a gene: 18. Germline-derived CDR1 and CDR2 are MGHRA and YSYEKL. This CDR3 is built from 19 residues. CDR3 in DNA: TGCGCCAGCAGCCGCCTCCCCGGGACTAGCGGCCACCAACGGGATACGCAGTATTTT. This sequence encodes CASSRLPGTSGHQRDTQYF.

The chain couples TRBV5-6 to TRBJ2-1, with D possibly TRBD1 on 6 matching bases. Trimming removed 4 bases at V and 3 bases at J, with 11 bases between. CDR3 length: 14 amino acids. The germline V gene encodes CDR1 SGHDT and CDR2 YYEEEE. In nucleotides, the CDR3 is TGTGCCAGCAGCGGCGGACAGTACTACAATGAGCAGTTCTTC. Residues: CASSGGQYYNEQFF.

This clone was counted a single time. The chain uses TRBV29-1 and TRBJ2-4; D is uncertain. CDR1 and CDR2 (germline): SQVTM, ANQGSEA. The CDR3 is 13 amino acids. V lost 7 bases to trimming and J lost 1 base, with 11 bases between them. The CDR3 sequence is CSAGDSAKNIQYF. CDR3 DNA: TGCAGCGCCGGAGATTCTGCCAAAAACATTCAGTACTTC.

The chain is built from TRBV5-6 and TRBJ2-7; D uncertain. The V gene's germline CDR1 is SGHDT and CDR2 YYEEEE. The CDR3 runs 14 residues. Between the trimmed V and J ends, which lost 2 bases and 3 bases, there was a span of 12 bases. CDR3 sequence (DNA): TGTGCCAGCAGCTTTGGCAGATTCAACTACGAGCAGTACTTC. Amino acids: CASSFGRFNYEQYF.

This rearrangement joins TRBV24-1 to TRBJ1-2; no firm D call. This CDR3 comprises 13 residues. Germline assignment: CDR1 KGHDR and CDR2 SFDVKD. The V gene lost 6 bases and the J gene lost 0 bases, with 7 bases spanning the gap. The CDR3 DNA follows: TGTGCCACCAGTCGTACGGCTAACTATGGCTACACCTTC. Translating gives CATSRTANYGYTF.

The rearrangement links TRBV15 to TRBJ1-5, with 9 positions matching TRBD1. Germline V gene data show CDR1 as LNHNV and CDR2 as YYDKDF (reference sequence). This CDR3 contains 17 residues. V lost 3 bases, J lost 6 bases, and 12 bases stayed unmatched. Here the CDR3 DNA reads TGTGCCACCAGCAGTCTCAAAGGACAGGGGCAGTTTCAGCCCCAGCATTTT. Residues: CATSSLKGQGQFQPQHF.

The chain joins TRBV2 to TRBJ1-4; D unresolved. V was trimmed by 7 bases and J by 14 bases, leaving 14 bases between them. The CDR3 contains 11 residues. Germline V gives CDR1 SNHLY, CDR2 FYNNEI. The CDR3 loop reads CASMGSAGLFF. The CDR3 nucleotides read TGTGCCAGCATGGGGTCGGCGGGGCTGTTTTTT.

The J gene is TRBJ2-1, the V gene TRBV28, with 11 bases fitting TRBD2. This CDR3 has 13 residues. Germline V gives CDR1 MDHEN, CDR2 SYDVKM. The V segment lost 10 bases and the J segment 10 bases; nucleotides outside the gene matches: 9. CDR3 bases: TGTGCCACCCTTAGCGGGGGGGCCGGCGAGCAGTTCTTC. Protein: CATLSGGAGEQFF.

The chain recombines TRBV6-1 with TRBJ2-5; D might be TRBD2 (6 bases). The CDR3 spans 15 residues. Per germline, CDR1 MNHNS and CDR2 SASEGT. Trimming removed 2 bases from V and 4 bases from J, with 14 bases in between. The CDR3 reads CASSEPAGGGETQYF. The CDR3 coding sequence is TGTGCCAGCAGTGAACCCGCCGGGGGTGGAGAGACCCAGTACTTC.

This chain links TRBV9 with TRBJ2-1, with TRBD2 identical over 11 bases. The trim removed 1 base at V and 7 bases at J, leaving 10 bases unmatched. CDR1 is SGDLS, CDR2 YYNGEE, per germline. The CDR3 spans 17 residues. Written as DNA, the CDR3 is TGTGCCAGCAGCGTACGGGAAATAGCGGGAGGGCCAAATGAGCAGTTCTTC. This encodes CASSVREIAGGPNEQFF.

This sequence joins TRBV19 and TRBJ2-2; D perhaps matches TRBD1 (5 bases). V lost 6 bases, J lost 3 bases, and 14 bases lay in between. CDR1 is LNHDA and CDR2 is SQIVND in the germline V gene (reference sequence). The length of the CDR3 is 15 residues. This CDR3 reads CASRYRRDYTGELFF. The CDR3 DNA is TGTGCCAGTAGATACAGGAGAGACTACACCGGGGAGCTGTTTTTT.

For the CDR3, the DNA is TGTGCCAGCAGCGTAGGACAGGCTTACACTGAAGCTTTCTTT. Its translation: CASSVGQAYTEAFF. The chain uses TRBV9 and TRBJ1-1; possible D gene TRBD1, 6 bases. V was trimmed by 0 bases and J by 3 bases, leaving 9 bases between them. Germline CDR1 and CDR2: SGDLS and YYNGEE. The CDR3 runs to 14 residues.

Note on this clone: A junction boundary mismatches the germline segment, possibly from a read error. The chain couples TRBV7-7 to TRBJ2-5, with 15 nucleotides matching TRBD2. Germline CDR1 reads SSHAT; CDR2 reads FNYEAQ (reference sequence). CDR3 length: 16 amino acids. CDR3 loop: CASSPGLAGGLETQYF. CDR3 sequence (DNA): TGTGCTAGCAGCCCTGGACTAGCGGGAGGGTTGGAGACCCAGTACTTC.

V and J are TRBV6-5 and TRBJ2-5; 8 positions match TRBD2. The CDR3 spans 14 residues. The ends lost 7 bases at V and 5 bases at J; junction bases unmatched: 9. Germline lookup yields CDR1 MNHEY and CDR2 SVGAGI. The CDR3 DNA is TGTGCCAGCAACCGAGCGGGAGTGAGCGAGACCCAGTACTTC. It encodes CASNRAGVSETQYF.

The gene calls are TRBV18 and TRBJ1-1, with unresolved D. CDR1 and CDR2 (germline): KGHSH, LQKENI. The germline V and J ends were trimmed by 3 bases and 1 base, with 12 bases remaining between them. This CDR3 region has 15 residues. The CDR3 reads CASSPTISGNTEAFF. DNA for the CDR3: TGTGCCAGCTCACCTACAATCTCGGGGAACACTGAAGCTTTCTTT.

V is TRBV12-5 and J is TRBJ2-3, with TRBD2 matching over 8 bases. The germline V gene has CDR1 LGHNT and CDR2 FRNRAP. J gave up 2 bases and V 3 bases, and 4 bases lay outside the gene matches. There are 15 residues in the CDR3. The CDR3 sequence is CASGFPSGYTDTQYF. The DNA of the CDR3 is TGTGCTAGTGGTTTCCCTAGCGGGTACACAGATACGCAGTATTTT.

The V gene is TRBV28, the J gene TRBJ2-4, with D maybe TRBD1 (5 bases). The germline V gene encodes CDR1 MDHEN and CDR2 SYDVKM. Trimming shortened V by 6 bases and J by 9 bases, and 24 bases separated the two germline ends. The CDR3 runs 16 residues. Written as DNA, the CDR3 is TGTGCCAGCAGAAACAGGACGGGTCCCGGGCGATTCATTCAGTACTTC. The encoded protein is CASRNRTGPGRFIQYF.

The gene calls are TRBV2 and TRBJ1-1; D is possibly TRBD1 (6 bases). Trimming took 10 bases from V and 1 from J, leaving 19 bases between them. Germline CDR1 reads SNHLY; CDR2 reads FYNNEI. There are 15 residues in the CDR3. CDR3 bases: TGTGCCACCAAGGTATTAGGGGGAAGGAACACTGAAGCTTTCTTT. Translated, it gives CATKVLGGRNTEAFF.

The CDR3 nucleotides are TGTGCCGCGAGGAAAGCGGCCACAGATACGCAGTATTTT. It yields the protein CAARKAATDTQYF. The chain joins TRBV7-8 to TRBJ2-3; D perhaps matches TRBD2 (5 bases). Germline CDR1 is SGHVS and CDR2 is FQNEAQ. V lost 11 bases and J lost 2, with 14 bases in between. This CDR3 comprises 13 residues.

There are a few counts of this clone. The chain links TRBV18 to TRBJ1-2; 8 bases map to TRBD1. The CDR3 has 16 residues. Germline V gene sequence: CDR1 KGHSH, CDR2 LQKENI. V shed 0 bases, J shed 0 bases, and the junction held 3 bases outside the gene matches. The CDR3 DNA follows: TGTGCCAGCTCACCACCTACAGGGGGATCTAACTATGGCTACACCTTC. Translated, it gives CASSPPTGGSNYGYTF. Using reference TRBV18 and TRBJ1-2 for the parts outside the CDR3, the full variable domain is NAGVMQNPRHLVRRRGQEARLRCSPMKGHSHVYWYRQLPEEGLKFMVYLQKENIIDESGMPKERFSAEFPKEGPSILRIQQVVRGDSAAYFCASSPPTGGSNYGYTFGSGTRLTVV.